The 13 T cell receptor beta chains presented below share a single source sample, sequenced in a study of human T cells and chemical hapten exposure (dated by TCRdb to about 2021). Library method: RACE. Sequencing took place on a NextSeq 500. TCRdb reprocessed the public reads (quality trimming at Q25 with fastp, clone calling with MiXCR) and kept in-frame beta chains. Rows are unified per CDR3 protein, each entry keeping the most common DNA and genes. For this sample there are hundreds of thousands of distinct CDR3 sequences; roughly 6% appear just once. The ten largest make up about 5.6% of the sample. The time point label of this sample denotes: patch test 2, 6 weeks after DPC sensitization. What the treatment or condition label conveys for this sample: therapeutic diphenylcyclopropenone sensitization with weekly scalp DPC. Material: whole blood, obtained in connection with sensitization to the hapten diphenylcyclopropenone (DPC). The receptors were gathered from a woman aged 18-35 years with alopecia areata. Some clones in this sample may be carry-over from other donors' samples.

There are a few counts of this clonotype. This chain joins TRBV6-6 and TRBJ2-7; D gene uncertain. Germline V gene sequence: CDR1 MNHNY, CDR2 SVGAGI (reference sequence). The V end lost 2 bases, the J end lost 7 bases, and 15 bases lay between the germline ends. CDR3 size: 14 residues. CDR3 residues: CASSYRAPVREQYF. The DNA for the CDR3 is TGTGCCAGCAGTTACCGAGCACCCGTTAGGGAGCAGTACTTC.

This clonotype turned up a few times. J is TRBJ1-5 and V is TRBV5-1; no clear D. The V gene's germline CDR1 is SGHRS and CDR2 YFSETQ. This CDR3 spans 15 amino acids. V lost 0 bases, J lost 4 bases, and 11 bases lay in between. The CDR3 protein is CASSLGSASNQPQHF. The CDR3 nucleotides are TGCGCCAGCAGCTTGGGGTCAGCATCAAATCAGCCCCAGCATTTT. Full variable domain (rest looked up from reference TRBV5-1 and TRBJ1-5): KAGVTQTPRYLIKTRGQQVTLSCSPISGHRSVSWYQQTPGQGLQFLFEYFSETQRNKGNFPGRFSGRQFSNSRSEMNVSTLELGDSALYLCASSLGSASNQPQHFGDGTRLSIL.

This clonotype was picked up a small number of times. The CDR3 loop is CASSPTGATNEKLFF. In DNA form, the CDR3 reads TGTGCCAGCTCGCCTACAGGGGCAACTAATGAAAAACTGTTTTTT. The V and J genes are TRBV18 and TRBJ1-4; TRBD1 aligns across 7 bases. Germline-derived CDR1 and CDR2 are KGHSH and LQKENI. CDR3 length: 15 residues. The J segment lost 0 bases and the V segment lost 6 bases, leaving 4 bases of the junction unmatched.

This clonotype was found many times. J is TRBJ1-2 and V is TRBV7-6, with 7 bases that match TRBD1. Germline V gene lookup returns CDR1 SGHVS and CDR2 FNYEAQ. V gave up 3 bases and J gave up 8 bases; unmatched junction bases: 12. CDR3 size: 15 residues. The CDR3 spells CASSFSAGGQSGYTF. The CDR3 nucleotides are TGTGCCAGCAGCTTTTCGGCAGGGGGACAGTCAGGCTACACCTTC.

Notes on this clonotype: This clone may be a read error of a much larger clone one base away. This sequence joins TRBV13 and TRBJ1-2; 9 nucleotides line up with TRBD1. J was trimmed by 9 bases and V by 7 bases; bases with no gene match: 9. CDR3 length: 13 amino acids. CDR1 is PRHDT and CDR2 is FYEKMQ in the germline V gene (reference sequence). This CDR3 reads CASNTQGANCYTF. The CDR3 DNA sequence: TGTGCCAGCAATACACAGGGGGCAAATTGCTACACCTTC.

The sample holds a few counts of this clonotype. The chain couples TRBV4-3 to TRBJ1-2, with D unclear. CDR1 is LGHNA, CDR2 YSLEER, per germline. The ends were cut back, 0 bases at V and 8 bases at J, with 16 bases in the middle. The CDR3 spans 15 residues. This chain's CDR3 is CASSQEITTAPGYTF. In DNA, the CDR3 is TGCGCCAGCAGCCAAGAAATAACCACGGCGCCGGGCTACACCTTC.

This clonotype was seen a few times. This sequence joins TRBV15 and TRBJ2-4; maybe TRBD2 (6 bases). This CDR3 is built from 17 residues. V was cut by 1 base and J by 3 bases, with 16 bases left in between. Germline CDR1 LNHNV, CDR2 YYDKDF (reference sequence). CDR3 amino acids: CATSRALAGFDKNIQYF. CDR3 coding DNA: TGTGCCACCAGCAGAGCTTTGGCGGGATTCGACAAAAACATTCAGTACTTC. The full variable domain, in which reference TRBV15 and TRBJ2-4 provide the parts outside the CDR3, is DAMVIQNPRYQVTQFGKPVTLSCSQTLNHNVMYWYQQKSSQAPKLLFHYYDKDFNNEADTPDNFQSRRPNTSFCFLDIRSPGLGDTAMYLCATSRALAGFDKNIQYFGAGTRLSVL.

V gene TRBV29-1 combines with J gene TRBJ2-7, with a tentative D call TRBD1 (6 bases). Per germline, CDR1 SQVTM and CDR2 ANQGSEA. Trimming shortened V by 7 bases and J by 2 bases, and 21 bases separated the two germline ends. The CDR3 extends over 15 amino acids. CDR3 nucleotide sequence: TGCAGCGCCGAGGTTGGGGGCAGGCCGCCCTACGAGCAGTACTTC. Translation: CSAEVGGRPPYEQYF.

This clonotype was picked up many times. This chain joins TRBV6-2 or TRBV6-3 and TRBJ2-3, with 8 bases that match TRBD2. The CDR3 covers 14 residues. The trim removed 6 bases at V and 4 bases at J, leaving 6 bases unmatched. The germline CDR1 and CDR2 sequences are MNHEY and SVGEGT. This CDR3 reads CASSRGGKADTQYF. The CDR3 region has the DNA TGTGCCAGCAGCCGGGGGGGAAAGGCAGATACGCAGTATTTT.

This rearrangement joins TRBV6-2 or TRBV6-3 to TRBJ2-1, with D unclear. Germline loops: CDR1 MNHEY, CDR2 SVGEGT. The CDR3 contains 18 residues. Trimming removed 0 bases at V and 0 bases at J, with 15 bases between. DNA for the CDR3: TGTGCCAGCAGTTACTCCACGGCCGCCGGCAGCTCCTACAATGAGCAGTTCTTC. Translating gives CASSYSTAAGSSYNEQFF.

The rearrangement joins TRBV7-3 to TRBJ2-3, with D possibly being TRBD1 or TRBD2 (6 bases each). Germline CDR1 is SGHTA and CDR2 is FQGTGA. The V and J ends lost 5 bases and 4 bases respectively, with 19 bases between them. The CDR3 is made up of 16 amino acids. As DNA, the CDR3 is TGTGCCAGCAGCGGACGGGGGCCCTGGGGCGCAGATACGCAGTATTTT. This sequence encodes CASSGRGPWGADTQYF.

This clonotype came up a few times. This chain connects TRBV18 to TRBJ1-2; no clear D gene. Germline lookup yields CDR1 KGHSH and CDR2 LQKENI. The CDR3 runs to 11 residues. V was pared by 10 bases and J by 2 bases, with 8 bases between. The CDR3 loop is CANPRNYGYTF. Here the CDR3 DNA reads TGTGCCAACCCTCGGAACTATGGCTACACCTTC.

This clonotype has a count of ten or more. The rearrangement links TRBV5-1 to TRBJ2-3; the D gene is possibly TRBD1 (6 bases). This CDR3 is built from 16 residues. Trimming took off 0 bases at V and 3 bases at J, with 14 bases between the two ends. CDR1 and CDR2 from the germline V gene are SGHRS and YFSETQ. CDR3 coding DNA: TGCGCCAGCAGCTTGGGGACAGCATTTCGGACAGATACGCAGTATTTT. Translated: CASSLGTAFRTDTQYF.